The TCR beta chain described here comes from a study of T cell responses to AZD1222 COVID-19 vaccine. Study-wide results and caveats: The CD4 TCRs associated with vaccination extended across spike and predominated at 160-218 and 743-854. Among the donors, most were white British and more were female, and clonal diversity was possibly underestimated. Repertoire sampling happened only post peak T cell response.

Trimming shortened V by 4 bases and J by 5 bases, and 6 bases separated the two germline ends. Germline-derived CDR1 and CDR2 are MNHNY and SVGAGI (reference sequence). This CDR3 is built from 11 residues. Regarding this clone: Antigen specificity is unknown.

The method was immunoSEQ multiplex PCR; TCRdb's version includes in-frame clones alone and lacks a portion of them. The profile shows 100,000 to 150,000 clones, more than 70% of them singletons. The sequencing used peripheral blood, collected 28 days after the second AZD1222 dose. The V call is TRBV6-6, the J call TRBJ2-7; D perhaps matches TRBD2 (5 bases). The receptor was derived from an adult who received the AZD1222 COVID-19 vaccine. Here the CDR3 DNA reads TGTGCCAGCAGTTCGGGGAACGAGCAGTACTTC. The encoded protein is CASSSGNEQYF.